Listed below are T cell receptor beta chains from one sample, sequenced in a study of T-cell reconstitution after alpha-beta-depleted transplantation in children. TCRdb fed the PCR reads into MiXCR, producing one record per CDR3 protein. The repertoire includes some 600,000 distinct CDR3 sequences, 10% to 15% of them detected once, and 2.2% sits in the top ten. The sample in question was PBMCs, mostly from graft donor cells, obtained 360 days after TCRalphabeta/CD19-depleted stem cell transplant. The receptors shown here come from a male patient younger than 18 who had a stem cell transplant for acute myeloid leukemia, so the T cells may come from the graft donor. Each CDR3 is given with its conserved first and last residue. Fields, in order: CDR3 protein, CDR3 DNA, clone size, CDR3 length, J gene, D gene, V gene. The D gene is left open where the match is weak. Expanded clones get a size class; other rows say once, few or many, or leave the size out.

CASSSAGGALGTEAFF TGTGCCAGCAGTTCGGCAGGGGGCGCGTTGGGGACTGAAGCTTTCTTT . 16 TRBJ1-1 TRBD1 TRBV12-3/TRBV12-4
CASSRGYEDEQYF TGTGCCAGCAGCCGGGGCTATGAAGATGAGCAGTACTTC . 13 TRBJ2-7 . TRBV4-2
CASSYSTGSETQYF TGTGCCAGCAGTTACTCGACAGGGTCGGAGACCCAGTACTTC . 14 TRBJ2-5 TRBD1 TRBV6-2/TRBV6-3
CASSARQGDSTDTQYF TGTGCCAGCAGCGCTCGGCAGGGAGATTCGACAGATACGCAGTATTTT once 16 TRBJ2-3 . TRBV9
CASRFLDGPAPEQYF TGTGCCAGCCGTTTCCTGGACGGTCCAGCCCCCGAGCAGTACTTC . 15 TRBJ2-7 . TRBV27
CASSSLLAGVPTSQETQYF TGTGCCAGCAGTTCCCTCCTAGCGGGAGTCCCCACATCGCAAGAGACCCAGTACTTC few 19 TRBJ2-5 TRBD2 TRBV12-3/TRBV12-4
CASSYDRGYNTGELFF TGCGCCAGCAGCTACGACAGGGGGTATAACACCGGGGAGCTGTTTTTT few 16 TRBJ2-2 TRBD1 TRBV5-1
CASSVDSGSRLPPYEQYF TGTGCCAGCAGCGTAGACAGCGGGTCGAGACTCCCTCCCTACGAGCAGTACTTC . 18 TRBJ2-7 . TRBV9
CASSPRVVVGGELFF TGTGCCAGCTCACCACGTGTGGTAGTCGGCGGGGAGCTGTTTTTT . 15 TRBJ2-2 . TRBV18
CASSTRTSGANVLTF TGTGCCAGCAGTACGCGGACTTCAGGGGCCAACGTCCTGACTTTC many 15 TRBJ2-6 . TRBV12-3/TRBV12-4
CASSGRTQQETQYF TGTGCCAGCAGTGGCAGGACTCAGCAAGAGACCCAGTACTTC few 14 TRBJ2-5 . TRBV28
CASSNGLASYNEQFF TGTGCCAGCAGCAATGGACTAGCTTCCTACAATGAGCAGTTCTTC . 15 TRBJ2-1 TRBD2 TRBV7-2
CASSPLAAGVAGETQYF TGTGCCAGCAGCCCCCTCGCAGCGGGAGTAGCGGGAGAGACCCAGTACTTC . 17 TRBJ2-5 TRBD2 TRBV7-9
CSVEPASETQYF TGCAGCGTTGAACCAGCGTCAGAGACCCAGTACTTC many 12 TRBJ2-5 . TRBV29-1
CASSFSVNTEAFF TGTGCCAGCAGTTTCTCGGTTAACACTGAAGCTTTCTTT . 13 TRBJ1-1 . TRBV27
CSARPGSNTGELFF TGCAGTGCCCGCCCGGGGTCGAACACCGGGGAGCTGTTTTTT few 14 TRBJ2-2 . TRBV20-1
CASHRDSKGRRASGETQYF TGTGCCAGCCACCGGGACAGTAAGGGTCGGCGGGCCTCGGGAGAGACCCAGTACTTC few 19 TRBJ2-5 TRBD1 TRBV2
CASSVGFRSQNEQFF TGTGCCAGCAGCGTAGGGTTTAGATCGCAGAATGAGCAGTTCTTC . 15 TRBJ2-1 . TRBV9
CASSLAGRGETQYF TGTGCCAGCAGCCTAGCGGGGAGGGGGGAGACCCAGTACTTC many 14 TRBJ2-5 TRBD2 TRBV7-8
CASSLQLAGRAEQYF TGTGCCAGCAGCTTACAACTAGCGGGGAGGGCCGAGCAGTACTTC . 15 TRBJ2-7 TRBD2 TRBV7-2
CASSPGTLYGYTF TGTGCCAGCAGCCCCGGGACCCTCTATGGCTACACCTTC many 13 TRBJ1-2 . TRBV2
CASTRLSYEQYF TGTGCCAGCACCCGCCTTTCCTACGAGCAGTACTTC many 12 TRBJ2-7 . TRBV11-2
CASSRDRRYEQYF TGTGCCAGCAGTCGGGACAGGCGATACGAGCAGTACTTC many 13 TRBJ2-7 TRBD1 TRBV6-6
CASSFGQIQETQYF TGTGCCAGCAGCTTCGGACAGATCCAAGAGACCCAGTACTTC few 14 TRBJ2-5 . TRBV5-5
CASSDVVAETQYF TGTGCCAGCAGTGACGTGGTTGCGGAGACCCAGTACTTC . 13 TRBJ2-5 . TRBV2
CASSQARTGLQYF TGTGCCAGCAGCCAGGCCCGGACAGGGCTCCAGTACTTC few 13 TRBJ2-4 TRBD1 TRBV14
CASDPLNRGHSGRDTQYF TGTGCCAGCGATCCACTCAACAGGGGGCATAGCGGGAGAGATACGCAGTATTTT . 18 TRBJ2-3 . TRBV28